This TCR beta chain was sequenced for a study of blood T cell repertoires in COVID-19. Trimming took 4 bases from V and 6 from J; bases not matched to a gene: 7. This CDR3 comprises 14 residues. CDR1 and CDR2 from the germline V gene are SQVTM and ANQGSEA. Original handling: Cell counts per sample came from amplifying reference gene primers. TCRdb's copy holds only in-frame clones and misses some; the assay was immunoSEQ multiplex PCR. V and J calls and clone size are given by that table; D and trimming were obtained from the DNA. The sample shows around 100,000 clones, around 84% of them seen only once.

Sequenced sample: peripheral blood. The sequence was obtained from an older woman with acute or convalescent COVID-19. The V call is TRBV29-1, the J call TRBJ2-1; TRBD2 matches at 9 bases. The CDR3: CSVGGAGGSNEQFF. The CDR3 coding sequence is TGCAGCGTTGGCGGGGCGGGGGGGAGCAATGAGCAGTTCTTC.